The rows below give T cell receptor beta chains drawn from one sample of a study of Ad26.COV2.S vaccination and SARS-CoV-2 variants. TCRdb keeps only in-frame clones here, not all; method: immunoSEQ multiplex PCR. The table has some 480,000 clones, 87% seen once. Sequencing was performed on peripheral blood, taken in a trial of Ad26.COV2.S vaccine versus placebo. The receptor source for this set is a person between 18 and 65 years old who received the Ad26.COV2.S COVID-19 vaccine or a placebo. Each CDR3 is given with its conserved first and last residue. The order of the fields is V gene, D gene, clone size, CDR3 length, J gene, CDR3 protein, CDR3 DNA. D genes are given only for firm matches. Rows may omit the clone size; those that give it use once, few, many or a size class.

TRBV28	TRBD1	once	15	TRBJ1-6	CASSLVRTGHSPLHF	TGTGCCAGCAGTTTGGTCCGGACAGGGCATTCACCCCTCCACTTT
TRBV19	NA	NA	15	TRBJ2-5	CASSKRNPRGETQYF	TGTGCCAGTAGTAAGCGGAACCCGAGAGGGGAGACCCAGTACTTC
TRBV29-1	TRBD1	NA	12	TRBJ1-4	CSGGTGREKLFF	TGCAGCGGGGGGACAGGCCGGGAAAAACTGTTTTTT
TRBV7-2	NA	NA	15	TRBJ1-4	CASSLTALDHEKLFF	TGTGCCAGCAGCCTCACCGCTTTGGATCATGAAAAACTGTTTTTT
TRBV4-3	NA	NA	14	TRBJ2-1	CASSPGLNPGEQFF	TGCGCCAGCAGCCCGGGACTCAACCCGGGTGAGCAGTTCTTC
TRBV28	TRBD1	once	15	TRBJ1-2	CASSFRTGPNYGYTF	TGTGCCAGCAGTTTCCGGACAGGACCTAACTATGGCTACACCTTC
TRBV4-2	TRBD2	NA	18	TRBJ2-5	CASSPRLAGGGSVETQYF	TGTGCCAGCAGCCCCAGACTAGCGGGGGGCGGTTCTGTAGAGACCCAGTACTTC
TRBV28	TRBD1	NA	14	TRBJ1-4	CASRQGREGEKLFF	TGTGCCAGCAGACAGGGGAGAGAGGGTGAAAAACTGTTTTTT
TRBV19	NA	NA	15	TRBJ1-3	CASSQGGSSGNTIYF	TGTGCCAGTAGCCAAGGGGGTTCGTCTGGAAACACCATATATTTT
TRBV29-1	NA	NA	13	TRBJ2-5	CSVAADAKETQYF	TGCAGCGTTGCTGCGGATGCAAAAGAGACCCAGTACTTC
TRBV15	TRBD2	few	16	TRBJ2-1	CATSRLAGGVGNEQFF	TGTGCCACCAGCAGGTTAGCGGGAGGGGTTGGCAATGAGCAGTTCTTC
TRBV6-5	NA	NA	14	TRBJ1-2	CASKPARQNYGYTF	TGTGCCAGCAAGCCGGCCCGGCAGAACTATGGCTACACCTTC
TRBV19	NA	NA	16	TRBJ1-5	CASSISSTGGNQPQHF	TGTGCCAGTAGTATATCCTCGACGGGTGGAAATCAGCCCCAGCATTTT
TRBV5-1	NA	NA	12	TRBJ2-1	CASSLSLDEQFF	TGCGCCAGCAGCTTGTCTTTGGATGAGCAGTTCTTC
TRBV5-1	TRBD2	NA	16	TRBJ2-1	CASSLAREGSNNEQFF	TGCGCCAGCAGCTTGGCGCGGGAGGGAAGTAACAATGAGCAGTTCTTC
TRBV7-9	NA	NA	12	TRBJ1-2	CASSLEQRGYTF	TGTGCCAGCAGCTTAGAACAGAGAGGCTACACCTTC
TRBV2	NA	NA	14	TRBJ2-7	CASRLRVPGYEQYF	TGTGCCAGCAGGCTCAGGGTCCCGGGTTACGAGCAGTACTTC
TRBV18	NA	NA	16	TRBJ2-3	CASSTPTGPSTDTQYF	TGTGCCAGCTCAACCCCGACAGGTCCTAGCACAGATACGCAGTATTTT
TRBV3-1/TRBV3-2	NA	once	14	TRBJ2-2	CASSQRGNTGELFF	TGTGCCAGCAGCCAAAGGGGGAACACCGGGGAGCTGTTTTTT
TRBV5-5	TRBD2	once	15	TRBJ2-5	CASSLGLAGGETQYF	TGTGCCAGCAGCTTGGGACTAGCGGGAGGAGAGACCCAGTACTTC
TRBV3-1/TRBV3-2	TRBD1	NA	16	TRBJ1-5	CASSRSEQGFDQPQHF	TGTGCCAGCAGCCGATCAGAACAGGGGTTCGATCAGCCCCAGCATTTT
TRBV2	TRBD2	NA	17	TRBJ2-5	CATEQGLANSRGETQYF	TGTGCCACAGAACAGGGACTAGCAAACTCGAGGGGAGAGACCCAGTACTTC
TRBV10-2	TRBD2	NA	17	TRBJ2-1	CASSEWGGTSSHNEQFF	TGCGCCAGCAGTGAGTGGGGAGGGACTAGTAGCCACAATGAGCAGTTCTTC
TRBV3-1/TRBV3-2	TRBD1	NA	16	TRBJ2-2	CASSPTGTGGPGELFF	TGTGCCAGCAGCCCCACCGGGACAGGGGGCCCCGGGGAGCTGTTTTTT
TRBV30	NA	once	13	TRBJ1-1	CAWSPAAHTEAFF	TGTGCCTGGAGTCCCGCGGCCCACACTGAAGCTTTCTTT
TRBV20-1	NA	NA	11	TRBJ2-5	CSATGQETQYF	TGCAGTGCTACAGGCCAAGAGACCCAGTACTTC
TRBV6-1	NA	NA	17	TRBJ2-2	CASSEVLRGDRTGELFF	TGTGCCAGCAGTGAAGTCTTAAGGGGGGATCGGACCGGGGAGCTGTTTTTT
TRBV6-6	NA	NA	15	TRBJ1-3	CASRINRDSGNTIYF	TGTGCCAGCAGGATAAACAGGGACTCTGGAAACACCATATATTTT